The 18 T cell receptor beta chains presented below share a single source sample, sequenced in a study of identical twins. TCRdb reprocessed the 5' RACE reads with MiXCR, giving one entry per CDR3 protein. The table shows under 900,000 distinct CDR3 sequences, with around an eighth occurring only once. The sample also formed part of further work on yellow fever vaccine responses in identical twins.

The sample comprised PBMCs. The origin of the receptors is a woman aged 18-29 years in good health.

The chain employs TRBV29-1 and TRBJ2-3; D is uncertain. Trimming pared 2 bases from V and 0 bases from J, leaving 6 bases between. Germline lookup yields CDR1 SQVTM and CDR2 ANQGSEA. The length of the CDR3 is 13 residues. The CDR3: CSVELRSTDTQYF. The DNA of the CDR3 is TGCAGCGTTGAACTCCGGAGCACAGATACGCAGTATTTT.

This clonotype was counted at least ten times. J is TRBJ2-7 and V is TRBV2; 13 bases match TRBD2. The V and J ends lost 10 bases and 0 bases, in that order; junction bases with no gene match: 3. The CDR3 has 14 amino acids. Germline V lookup: CDR1 SNHLY, CDR2 FYNNEI. The CDR3, as DNA: TGTGCCACCCGGACTAGCGGGGGCTCCTACGAGCAGTACTTC. The encoded protein is CATRTSGGSYEQYF.

This clonotype was observed many times. The gene calls are TRBV7-9 and TRBJ1-2, with D possibly being TRBD1 (5 bases). Deletions cut 4 bases from V and 8 bases from J, with 11 bases between. The CDR3 totals 12 residues. In germline, CDR1 is SEHNR, CDR2 FQNEAQ (reference sequence). The CDR3 sequence is CASSSTGGGYTF. The CDR3 DNA is TGTGCCAGCAGCTCAACAGGAGGCGGCTACACCTTC.

This clonotype was seen only a few times. This rearrangement joins TRBV3-1 to TRBJ1-2; 9 nucleotides agree with TRBD1. J was trimmed by 5 bases and V by 0 bases; bases with no gene match: 4. This CDR3 region has 15 residues. CDR1 is LGHDT, CDR2 YNNKEL, per germline (reference sequence). CDR3 amino acids: CASSQDRGQGYGYTF. The CDR3 DNA sequence: TGTGCCAGCAGCCAAGATCGGGGACAGGGATATGGCTACACCTTC.

This clonotype was seen a handful of times. Just one base apart from a much larger clone, this may be a read error. CDR3: CASSLGGQNEQFF. The CDR3 DNA reads TGTGCCAGCAGTTTAGGCGGACAAAATGAGCAGTTCTTC. This chain links TRBV12-3 or TRBV12-4 with TRBJ2-1; D is perhaps TRBD1 (5 bases). The CDR3 contains 13 residues. V was pared by 1 base and J by 7 bases, with 8 bases between.

In its sample, this clonotype was seen a few times. V and J are TRBV11-3 and TRBJ2-7, with D possibly matching TRBD1 (5 bases). Germline-derived CDR1 and CDR2 are SGHNT and YENEEA. The length of the CDR3 is 16 residues. Trimming cost V 5 bases and J 3 bases, with 20 bases left between them. CDR3 in DNA: TGTGCCAGCAGCCCTCAGGGCCGGACATTGGACTACGAGCAGTACTTC. Translated, it gives CASSPQGRTLDYEQYF.

This clonotype has just a few counts. V usage is TRBV7-8 and J usage is TRBJ2-7; D possibly uses TRBD1 or TRBD2 (6 bases each). The CDR3 has 15 residues. Trimming took 4 bases from V and 4 from J, leaving 17 bases between them. Germline V gives CDR1 SGHVS, CDR2 FQNEAQ. The CDR3 loop is CASSSRGTSLYEQYF. The CDR3 nucleotides read TGTGCCAGCAGCTCCCGGGGGACAAGCCTATACGAGCAGTACTTC. Drawing the rest from reference TRBV7-8 and TRBJ2-7, the complete variable domain is GAGVSQSPRYKVAKRGQDVALRCDPISGHVSLFWYQQALGQGPEFLTYFQNEAQLDKSGLPSDRFFAERPEGSVSTLKIQRTQQEDSAVYLCASSSRGTSLYEQYFGPGTRLTVT.

V usage is TRBV6-1 and J usage is TRBJ2-1, with D maybe TRBD2 (6 bases). The CDR3 totals 13 residues. V was trimmed by 7 bases and J by 9 bases, leaving 16 bases between them. The V gene's germline CDR1 is MNHNS and CDR2 SASEGT. Written as DNA, the CDR3 is TGTGCCAGCAATGGCAGGGTGGGAGGTGAGCAGTTCTTC. It yields the protein CASNGRVGGEQFF.

V is TRBV9 and J is TRBJ2-5, with 11 bases that match TRBD2. The J segment lost 2 bases and the V segment lost 3 bases, leaving 9 bases of the junction unmatched. Germline V lookup: CDR1 SGDLS, CDR2 YYNGEE. The CDR3 runs 17 residues. CDR3 in DNA: TGTGCCAGCAGCGCGGGGGTGTGGACTAGCGGGCAAGAGACCCAGTACTTC. This encodes CASSAGVWTSGQETQYF.

V gene TRBV5-6 combines with J gene TRBJ2-7, with D perhaps TRBD1 (5 bases). The CDR3 runs 13 residues. V was clipped by 0 bases and J by 5 bases, with 9 bases between them. Germline CDR1 reads SGHDT; CDR2 reads YYEEEE. CDR3 nucleotides: TGTGCCAGCAGCTTGGACAGGTGGCACGAGCAGTACTTC. It specifies CASSLDRWHEQYF.

This clonotype was counted a few times. This chain links TRBV11-1 with TRBJ2-1; D is uncertain. CDR3 length: 13 amino acids. The germline V gene encodes CDR1 SGHAT and CDR2 FQDESV (reference sequence). The V end lost 1 base, the J end lost 9 bases, and 10 bases lay between the germline ends. The CDR3 spells CASSLGGSAEQFF. DNA for the CDR3: TGTGCCAGCAGCTTAGGGGGTTCGGCTGAGCAGTTCTTC.

This clonotype was observed a handful of times. This rearrangement joins TRBV24-1 to TRBJ2-5, with TRBD2 matching over 8 bases. This CDR3 contains 15 residues. Per the germline V gene, CDR1 is KGHDR and CDR2 is SFDVKD. J lost 5 bases, V lost 3 bases, and 7 bases had no gene match. CDR3 loop: CATSDPGRGGETQYF. In nucleotides, the CDR3 is TGTGCCACCAGTGATCCCGGGAGGGGTGGCGAGACCCAGTACTTC.

This clonotype was counted between two and nine times. V usage is TRBV5-1 and J usage is TRBJ1-3; no firm D call. V was shortened by 0 bases and J by 5 bases, with 6 bases between the two germline ends. Germline loops: CDR1 SGHRS, CDR2 YFSETQ. This CDR3 is built from 13 residues. The CDR3 nucleotides read TGCGCCAGCAGCTTGGGTGTCAGAAACACCATATATTTT. It is translated as CASSLGVRNTIYF.

There are a few counts of this clonotype. This sequence joins TRBV4-1 and TRBJ2-4; 12 positions match TRBD2. This CDR3 has 15 residues. The V gene's germline CDR1 is MGHRA and CDR2 YSYEKL. J was trimmed by 8 bases and V by 4 bases; bases with no gene match: 6. The CDR3, as DNA: TGCGCCAGCAGCCGCCTAGCGGGAGGGTTGGACATTCAGTACTTC. Translation: CASSRLAGGLDIQYF.

This clonotype came up a few times. The chain carries TRBV6-2 or TRBV6-3 and TRBJ2-2, with 9 bases lining up with TRBD1. This CDR3 is 15 amino acids long. Germline assignment: CDR1 MNHEY and CDR2 SVGEGT. The trim removed 6 bases at V and 2 bases at J, leaving 4 bases unmatched. This chain's CDR3 is CASRGTGPNTGELFF. DNA of the CDR3: TGTGCCAGCAGGGGGACAGGGCCCAACACCGGGGAGCTGTTTTTT.

This clonotype was seen ten or more times. The chain joins TRBV27 to TRBJ2-1; 10 nucleotides line up with TRBD1. Per the germline V gene, CDR1 is MNHEY and CDR2 is SMNVEV (reference sequence). This CDR3 has 22 amino acids. The V and J ends lost 4 bases and 0 bases, in that order; junction bases with no gene match: 21. Here the CDR3 DNA reads TGTGCCAGCAGTTCAACTCTACCGGGACAGGGGATCTGGTCTAGCTCCTACAATGAGCAGTTCTTC. Its protein is CASSSTLPGQGIWSSSYNEQFF.

The V call is TRBV5-4, the J call TRBJ2-7; 7 bases are a match to TRBD1. The CDR3 is 17 residues long. V shed 0 bases and J 0 bases; nucleotides not matched to a gene: 9. In germline, CDR1 is SGHNT, CDR2 YYREEE (reference sequence). As DNA, the CDR3 is TGTGCCAGCAGCTTGGCCGGGACAGCCCCGAGCTCCTACGAGCAGTACTTC. Translated, it gives CASSLAGTAPSSYEQYF.

This clonotype was found many times. This chain links TRBV12-3 or TRBV12-4 with TRBJ2-3, with D perhaps TRBD2 (6 bases). The germline V and J ends were trimmed by 3 bases and 4 bases, with 8 bases remaining between them. This CDR3 is built from 13 residues. The CDR3 region has the DNA TGTGCCAGCAGTTTCCGGGGGTCAGATACGCAGTATTTT. Translated: CASSFRGSDTQYF.